The rows below give T cell receptor beta chains drawn from one sample of a study of OX40 agonist ivuxolimab in advanced cancers. Libraries were prepared by immunoSEQ multiplex PCR; TCRdb keeps only in-frame clonotypes and omits some of them. The sample lists tens of thousands of clones; around 82% were seen once. The material was CD4+ or CD8+ T cells sorted from blood, obtained in a trial of the OX40 agonist ivuxolimab. Receptors originate from an adult with an advanced solid tumor such as melanoma, head and neck, liver or kidney cancer. Each CDR3 is given with its conserved first and last residue. D genes are given only for firm matches. Clone size, where shown, is once, few, many, or a class for clones that have expanded.

cdr3_nt: TGCGCCAGCAGCTTGGGGGGACTAGCGGGCCAGGTAGATACGCAGTATTTT; cdr3_aa: CASSLGGLAGQVDTQYF; j_call: TRBJ2-3; d_call: TRBD2; v_call: TRBV5-1; clone_size: .
cdr3_nt: TGTGCCAGCAGTTTTTGGCAATTCACAGATACGCAGTATTTT; cdr3_aa: CASSFWQFTDTQYF; j_call: TRBJ2-3; d_call: .; v_call: TRBV27; clone_size: .
cdr3_nt: TGCGCCAGCAGGCCGCCGGTTTTATCGGGCACTGAAGCTTTCTTT; cdr3_aa: CASRPPVLSGTEAFF; j_call: TRBJ1-1; d_call: .; v_call: TRBV5-1; clone_size: .
cdr3_nt: TGTGCCAGCAGTAATCGAGGGACAGGGGGCTTCTATGGCTACACCTTC; cdr3_aa: CASSNRGTGGFYGYTF; j_call: TRBJ1-2; d_call: TRBD1; v_call: TRBV6-6; clone_size: .
cdr3_nt: TGTGCCAGCAGCCAAGTTAACGTTCAGGCTTTCTTT; cdr3_aa: CASSQVNVQAFF; j_call: TRBJ1-1; d_call: .; v_call: TRBV7-9; clone_size: few
cdr3_nt: TGTGCCAGCAGCCCCACAATTCGACAGCCAGCTAACTATGGCTACACCTTC; cdr3_aa: CASSPTIRQPANYGYTF; j_call: TRBJ1-2; d_call: .; v_call: TRBV4-2; clone_size: .
cdr3_nt: TGTGCCACCAGACAGGGGGCTGTCTCTGGAAACACCATATATTTT; cdr3_aa: CATRQGAVSGNTIYF; j_call: TRBJ1-3; d_call: TRBD1; v_call: TRBV7-2; clone_size: .
cdr3_nt: TGTGCCAGCAGCCCTGGAGGGTGGACGGCTGCTGGAAACACCATATATTTT; cdr3_aa: CASSPGGWTAAGNTIYF; j_call: TRBJ1-3; d_call: .; v_call: TRBV7-6; clone_size: .
cdr3_nt: TGTGCCAGCAGTACGGGACAGGGGAAAGCGAATGAGCAGTTCTTC; cdr3_aa: CASSTGQGKANEQFF; j_call: TRBJ2-1; d_call: TRBD1; v_call: TRBV6-5; clone_size: .
cdr3_nt: TGTGCCAGCAGCTTTATACCATGGAAGACCTATGGCTACACCTTC; cdr3_aa: CASSFIPWKTYGYTF; j_call: TRBJ1-2; d_call: .; v_call: TRBV7-9; clone_size: .
cdr3_nt: TGTGCCAGCAGTTTTGGGCCTCGGCTTTATATCACTGAAGCTTTCTTT; cdr3_aa: CASSFGPRLYITEAFF; j_call: TRBJ1-1; d_call: .; v_call: TRBV6-5; clone_size: .
cdr3_nt: TGTGCCAGCAGCTTGGGGGGCGCGGATGGCTACACCTTC; cdr3_aa: CASSLGGADGYTF; j_call: TRBJ1-2; d_call: .; v_call: TRBV5-6; clone_size: .
cdr3_nt: TGCGCCAGCAGTCTACGGTTCTCGGCGGGAGGGCCTCATGAGCAGTTCTTC; cdr3_aa: CASSLRFSAGGPHEQFF; j_call: TRBJ2-1; d_call: TRBD2; v_call: TRBV5-1; clone_size: .